This T cell receptor (beta chain) is from a study of cytomegalovirus exposure and HLA in healthy donors. CDR1 and CDR2 (germline): LNHDA, SQIVND (reference sequence). The CDR3 sequence is 15 residues long. Between the trimmed V and J ends, which lost 3 bases and 8 bases, there was a span of 19 bases. This clone was recorded only once. Use of 60 Vbeta and 13 Jbeta primers characterized the PCR. TCRdb keeps only in-frame clones here, not all; method: immunoSEQ multiplex PCR. The sample shows some 90,000 clones, about 81% of them seen only once. This receptor was obtained from a woman aged 35 to 49 in good health and CMV-seronegative. Sequencing input: PBMCs. The J gene is TRBJ1-2, the V gene TRBV19, with D possibly matching TRBD1 (5 bases). The CDR3 coding sequence is TGTGCCAGTAGTATTGGACAAGCCGTGGCGGAAGGCTACACCTTC. Encoded protein: CASSIGQAVAEGYTF.